The clone carrying this T cell receptor beta chain was recorded a few times. No antigen is known for it. Generation of TCR beta libraries employed quantitative 5'-RACE incorporating molecular barcodes. TCRdb passed the 5' RACE reads through MiXCR, listing each CDR3 protein once. The repertoire has roughly 470,000 distinct CDR3 sequences, 20% to 30% of them found once; the top ten carry 0.75% to 0.9%. V gave up 6 bases and J gave up 5 bases; unmatched junction bases: 9. The CDR3 length is 15 residues. This entry is derived from a study of CD8 T cells in ankylosing spondylitis. Study conclusions and caveats: Matched synovial fluid from ankylosing spondylitis patients was reported to be enriched for disease-linked clones. Apparently characteristic of ankylosing spondylitis blood was a TCR beta motif (under ten highly homologous variants).

V and J are TRBV12-3 or TRBV12-4 and TRBJ1-5; 8 bases map to TRBD1. The TCR comes from a male donor with ankylosing spondylitis. Specimen: blood, either unsorted or a sorted T cell fraction (not recorded which). The CDR3 DNA reads as TGTGCCAGCAGCTACGACAGGGGTGGTCATCAGCCCCAGCATTTT. The encoded protein is CASSYDRGGHQPQHF.